This T cell receptor (beta chain) is drawn from a study of blood T cell repertoires in COVID-19. Data came from immunoSEQ multiplex PCR; TCRdb stores just in-frame clones and leaves some out. This sample has fewer than 200,000 clones, with about 85% found just once. Trimming cost V 2 bases and J 0 bases; bases outside gene matches: 14. This CDR3 contains 19 residues. The germline gives CDR1 SGHDN, CDR2 FVKESK. This chain links TRBV14 with TRBJ2-7; 9 bases fit TRBD1. Sequencing was carried out using peripheral blood. The sequence was collected from a man in his 60s who had recovered from COVID-19. The CDR3: CASSQLTRDRAVFSYEQYF. CDR3 bases: TGTGCCAGCAGCCAATTAACCCGGGACAGGGCGGTTTTCTCCTACGAGCAGTACTTC.